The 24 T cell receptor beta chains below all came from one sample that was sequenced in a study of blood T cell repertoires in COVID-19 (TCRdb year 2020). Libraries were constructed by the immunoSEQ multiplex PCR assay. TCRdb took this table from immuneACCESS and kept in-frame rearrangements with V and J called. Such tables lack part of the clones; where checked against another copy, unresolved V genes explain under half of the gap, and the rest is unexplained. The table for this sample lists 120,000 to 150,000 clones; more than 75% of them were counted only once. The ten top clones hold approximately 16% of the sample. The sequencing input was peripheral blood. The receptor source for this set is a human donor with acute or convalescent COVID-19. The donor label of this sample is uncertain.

CDR3 sequence: CASSLEYRVNTEAFF. CDR3 DNA: TGTGCCAGCAGCTTAGAGTACAGAGTGAACACTGAAGCTTTCTTT. V gene TRBV11-3 combines with J gene TRBJ1-1; D uncertain. Between the trimmed V and J ends, which lost 0 bases and 0 bases, there was a span of 8 bases. CDR3 length: 15 residues. Germline V gene lookup returns CDR1 SGHNT and CDR2 YENEEA.

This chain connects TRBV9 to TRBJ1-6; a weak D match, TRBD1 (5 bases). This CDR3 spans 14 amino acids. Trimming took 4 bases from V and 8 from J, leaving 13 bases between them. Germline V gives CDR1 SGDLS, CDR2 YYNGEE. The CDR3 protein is CASSPRRVDSPLHF. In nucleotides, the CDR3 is TGTGCCAGCAGCCCGCGCAGGGTAGATTCACCCCTCCACTTT.

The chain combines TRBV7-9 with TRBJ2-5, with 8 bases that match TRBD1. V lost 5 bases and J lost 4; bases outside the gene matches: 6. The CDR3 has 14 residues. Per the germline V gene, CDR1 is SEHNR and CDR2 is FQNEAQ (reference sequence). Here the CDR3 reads CASSPGTGGETQYF. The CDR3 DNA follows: TGTGCCAGCAGCCCGGGGACAGGAGGAGAGACCCAGTACTTC.

CDR3 protein: CSASRTGQGGKLFF. The CDR3 bases are TGCAGTGCTAGTAGGACGGGACAGGGAGGAAAACTGTTTTTT. The chain links TRBV20-1 to TRBJ1-4, with TRBD1 identical over 9 bases. Trimming cost V 3 bases and J 10 bases; bases outside gene matches: 9. The CDR3 length is 14 residues. Per the germline V gene, CDR1 is DFQATT and CDR2 is SNEGSKA (reference sequence).

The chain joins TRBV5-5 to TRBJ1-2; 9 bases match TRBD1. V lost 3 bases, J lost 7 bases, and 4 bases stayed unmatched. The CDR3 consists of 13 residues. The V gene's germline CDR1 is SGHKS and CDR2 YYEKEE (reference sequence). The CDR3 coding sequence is TGTGCCAGCAGCTGGGACAGGGTTGGTGGCTACACCTTC. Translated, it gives CASSWDRVGGYTF.

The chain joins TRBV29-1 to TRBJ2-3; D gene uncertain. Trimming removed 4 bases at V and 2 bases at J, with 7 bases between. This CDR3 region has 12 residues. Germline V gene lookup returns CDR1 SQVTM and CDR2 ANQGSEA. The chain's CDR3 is CSVARDTDTQYF. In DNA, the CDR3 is TGCAGCGTTGCTCGCGACACAGATACGCAGTATTTT.

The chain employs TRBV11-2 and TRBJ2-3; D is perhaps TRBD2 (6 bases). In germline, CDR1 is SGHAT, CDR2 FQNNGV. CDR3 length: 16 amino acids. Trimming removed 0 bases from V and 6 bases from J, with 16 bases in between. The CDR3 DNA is TGTGCCAGCAGCTTAGATTTCAGGGCAAGCGGGGATACGCAGTATTTT. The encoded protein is CASSLDFRASGDTQYF.

CDR3 bases: TGTGCCTGGAGCCAACGAGGGGGCACTGAAGCTTTCTTT. This codes for CAWSQRGGTEAFF. This chain uses TRBV30 with TRBJ1-1; TRBD1 might be the D (6 bases). CDR3 length: 13 amino acids. V lost 3 bases and J 4 bases, leaving 12 bases between the germline ends. Germline CDR1 and CDR2: GTSNPN and SVGIG (reference sequence). Drawing the rest from reference TRBV30 and TRBJ1-1, the complete variable domain is SQTIHQWPATLVQPVGSPLSLECTVEGTSNPNLYWYRQAAGRGLQLLFYSVGIGQISSEVPQNLSASRPQDRQFILSSKKLLLSDSGFYLCAWSQRGGTEAFFGQGTRLTVV.

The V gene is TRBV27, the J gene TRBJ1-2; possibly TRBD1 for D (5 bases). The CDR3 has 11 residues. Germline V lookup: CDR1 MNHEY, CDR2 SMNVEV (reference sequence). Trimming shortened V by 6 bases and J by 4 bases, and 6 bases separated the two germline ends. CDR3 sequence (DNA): TGTGCCAGCAGCGGGGGCTATGGCTACACCTTC. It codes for CASSGGYGYTF.

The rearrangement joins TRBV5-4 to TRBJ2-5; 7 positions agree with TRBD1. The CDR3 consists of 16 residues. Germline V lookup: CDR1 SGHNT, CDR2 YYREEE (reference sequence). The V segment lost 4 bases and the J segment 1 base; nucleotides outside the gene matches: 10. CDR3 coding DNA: TGTGCCAGCAGCAACCTCGACAGGGCAGCCCAAGAGACCCAGTACTTC. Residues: CASSNLDRAAQETQYF.

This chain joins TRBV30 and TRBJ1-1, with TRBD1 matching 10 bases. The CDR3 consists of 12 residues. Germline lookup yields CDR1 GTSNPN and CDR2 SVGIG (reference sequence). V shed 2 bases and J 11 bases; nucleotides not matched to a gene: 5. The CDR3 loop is CAWSIGTGAAFF. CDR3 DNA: TGTGCCTGGAGTATTGGGACAGGGGCGGCTTTCTTT.

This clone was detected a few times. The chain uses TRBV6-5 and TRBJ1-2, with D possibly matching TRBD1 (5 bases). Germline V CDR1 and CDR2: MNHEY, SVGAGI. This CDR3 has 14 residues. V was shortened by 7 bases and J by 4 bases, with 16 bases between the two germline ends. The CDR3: CASTYQTGGYGYTF. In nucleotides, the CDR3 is TGTGCCAGCACATATCAAACGGGGGGCTATGGCTACACCTTC.

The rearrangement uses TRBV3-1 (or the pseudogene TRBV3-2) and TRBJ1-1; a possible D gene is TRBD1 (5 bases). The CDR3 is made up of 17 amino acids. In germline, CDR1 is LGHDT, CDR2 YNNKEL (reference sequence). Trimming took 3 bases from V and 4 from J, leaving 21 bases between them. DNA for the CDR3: TGTGCCAGCAGCCAGTGGCGGGACGGGGGAAAGGGCACTGAAGCTTTCTTT. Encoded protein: CASSQWRDGGKGTEAFF.

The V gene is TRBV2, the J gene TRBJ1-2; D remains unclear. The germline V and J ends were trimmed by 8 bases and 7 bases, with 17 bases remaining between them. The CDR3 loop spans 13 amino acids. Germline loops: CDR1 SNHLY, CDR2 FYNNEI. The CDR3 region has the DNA TGTGCCAGCCGAAGTACGGGAATTGGTGGCTACACCTTC. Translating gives CASRSTGIGGYTF. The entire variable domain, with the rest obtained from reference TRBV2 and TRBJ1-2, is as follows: EPEVTQTPSHQVTQMGQEVILRCVPISNHLYFYWYRQILGQKVEFLVSFYNNEISEKSEIFDDQFSVERPDGSNFTLKIRSTKLEDSAMYFCASRSTGIGGYTFGSGTRLTVV.

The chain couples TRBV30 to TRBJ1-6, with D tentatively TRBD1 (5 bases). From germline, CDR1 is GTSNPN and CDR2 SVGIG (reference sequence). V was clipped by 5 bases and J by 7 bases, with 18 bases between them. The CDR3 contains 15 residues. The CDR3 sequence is CAWQGLWARNSPLHF. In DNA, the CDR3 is TGTGCCTGGCAGGGACTGTGGGCCCGAAATTCACCCCTCCACTTT.

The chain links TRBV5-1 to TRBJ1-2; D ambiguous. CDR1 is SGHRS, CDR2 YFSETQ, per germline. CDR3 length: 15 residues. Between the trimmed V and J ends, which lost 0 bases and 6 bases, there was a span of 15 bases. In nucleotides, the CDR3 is TGCGCCAGCAGCTTGGGAGAGACGGAGATACATGGCTACACCTTC. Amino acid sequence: CASSLGETEIHGYTF.

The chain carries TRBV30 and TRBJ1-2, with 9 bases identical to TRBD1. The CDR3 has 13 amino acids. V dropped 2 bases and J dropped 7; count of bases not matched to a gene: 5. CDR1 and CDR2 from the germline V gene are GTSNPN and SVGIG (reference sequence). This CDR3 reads CAWSSGTGLGYTF. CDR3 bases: TGTGCCTGGAGTTCCGGGACAGGGCTTGGCTACACCTTC.

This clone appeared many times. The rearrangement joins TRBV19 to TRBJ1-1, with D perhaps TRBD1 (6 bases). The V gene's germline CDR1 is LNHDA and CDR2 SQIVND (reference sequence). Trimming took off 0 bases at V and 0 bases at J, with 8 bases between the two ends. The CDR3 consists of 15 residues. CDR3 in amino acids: CASSIEAGVNTEAFF. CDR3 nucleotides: TGTGCCAGTAGTATAGAGGCAGGGGTGAACACTGAAGCTTTCTTT.

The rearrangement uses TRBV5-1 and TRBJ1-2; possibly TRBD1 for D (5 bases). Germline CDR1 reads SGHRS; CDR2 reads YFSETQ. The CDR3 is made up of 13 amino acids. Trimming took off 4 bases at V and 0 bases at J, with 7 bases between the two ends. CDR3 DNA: TGCGCCAGCAGCCCGACAGCTAACTATGGCTACACCTTC. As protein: CASSPTANYGYTF.

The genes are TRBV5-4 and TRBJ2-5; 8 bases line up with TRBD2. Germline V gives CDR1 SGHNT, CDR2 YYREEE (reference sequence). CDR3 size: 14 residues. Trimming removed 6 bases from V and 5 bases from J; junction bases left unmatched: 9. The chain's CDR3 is CASTWGGGGETQYF. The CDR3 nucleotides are TGTGCCAGCACCTGGGGAGGCGGGGGGGAGACCCAGTACTTC.

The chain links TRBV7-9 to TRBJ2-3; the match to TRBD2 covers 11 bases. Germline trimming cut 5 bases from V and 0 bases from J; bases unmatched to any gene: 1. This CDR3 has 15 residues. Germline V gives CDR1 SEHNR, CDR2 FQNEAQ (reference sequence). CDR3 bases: TGTGCCAGCAGCCGGACTAGCGGGAGCACAGATACGCAGTATTTT. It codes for CASSRTSGSTDTQYF. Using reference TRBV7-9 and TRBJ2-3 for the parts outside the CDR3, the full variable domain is DTGVSQNPRHKITKRGQNVTFRCDPISEHNRLYWYRQTLGQGPEFLTYFQNEAQLEKSRLLSDRFSAERPKGSFSTLEIQRTEQGDSAMYLCASSRTSGSTDTQYFGPGTRLTVL.

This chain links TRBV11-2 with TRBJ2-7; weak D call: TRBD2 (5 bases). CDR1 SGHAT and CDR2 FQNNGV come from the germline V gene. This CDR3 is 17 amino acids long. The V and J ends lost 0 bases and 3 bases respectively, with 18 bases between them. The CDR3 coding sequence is TGTGCCAGCAGCTTAGATTCTGCGGGTATGATTCTCTACGAGCAGTACTTC. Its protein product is CASSLDSAGMILYEQYF.

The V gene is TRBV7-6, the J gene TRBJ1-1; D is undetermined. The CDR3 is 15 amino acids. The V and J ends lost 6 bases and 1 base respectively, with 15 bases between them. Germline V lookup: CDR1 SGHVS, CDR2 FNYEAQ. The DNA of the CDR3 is TGTGCCAGCAGTCTCCTTAACGAGCAGAACACTGAAGCTTTCTTT. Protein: CASSLLNEQNTEAFF.

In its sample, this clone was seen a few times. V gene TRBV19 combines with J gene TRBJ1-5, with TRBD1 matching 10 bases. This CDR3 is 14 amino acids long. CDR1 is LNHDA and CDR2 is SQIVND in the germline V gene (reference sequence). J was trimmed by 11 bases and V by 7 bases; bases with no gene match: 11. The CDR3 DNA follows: TGTGCCAGTATGGGGGACAGGGGATATGGGGCCCAGCATTTT. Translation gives CASMGDRGYGAQHF.